The table lists the clone carrying this TCR beta chain with a few counts. According to the study, TCR beta libraries were built with iRepertoire HTBI primers and CDR3-region Arm-PCR. MiXCR, run by TCRdb on the multiplex PCR reads, gives a single entry per CDR3 protein. The sample carries 380,000 or so distinct CDR3 sequences, about a sixth recorded once. Time point reported: newly diagnosed GD, antithyroid drugs for less than 3 months. The TCR library used RNA extracted from PBMCs. This sample is drawn from a study of regulatory T cells in long-lasting Graves disease. The data were also submitted as part of a second study, on T cells in Graves' hyperthyroidism and ophthalmopathy. This second report adds: Classification by a 13 V-J model distinguished ophthalmopathy from stable hyperthyroidism.

Here the sequenced sample was peripheral blood mononuclear cells (PBMCs), taken at new diagnosis, from a patient treated with antithyroid drugs. The origin of this receptor is a woman aged 18-35 years with Graves disease.

Written as DNA, the CDR3 is TGTGCCAGCACCTTGGAAGTCGGTGAAAAACTGTTTTTT. It encodes CASTLEVGEKLFF. V is TRBV2 and J is TRBJ1-4, with D unresolved. V was cut by 7 bases and J by 7 bases, with 13 bases left in between. Germline CDR1 and CDR2: SNHLY and FYNNEI. The CDR3 contains 13 residues. The full variable domain, in which reference TRBV2 and TRBJ1-4 provide the parts outside the CDR3, is EPEVTQTPSHQVTQMGQEVILRCVPISNHLYFYWYRQILGQKVEFLVSFYNNEISEKSEIFDDQFSVERPDGSNFTLKIRSTKLEDSAMYFCASTLEVGEKLFFGSGTQLSVL.